This TCR beta chain is drawn from a study of cytomegalovirus exposure and HLA in healthy donors. The CDR3 runs to 14 residues. CDR1 is SEHNR and CDR2 is FQNEAQ in the germline V gene (reference sequence). Trimming took 1 base from V and 1 from J, leaving 7 bases between them. Use of 60 Vbeta and 13 Jbeta primers characterized the PCR. Sequenced by immunoSEQ multiplex PCR; TCRdb stores in-frame clones only, minus some. This table has approximately 100,000 clones, 77% appearing once. Sequencing was performed on PBMCs. This receptor was obtained from a man aged 40-55 years in good health and CMV-seropositive. The rearrangement links TRBV7-9 to TRBJ2-5, with a tentative D call TRBD1 (6 bases). The CDR3 sequence is CASSLGTVQETQYF. The DNA for the CDR3 is TGTGCCAGCAGCTTAGGGACAGTCCAAGAGACCCAGTACTTC.